Below are 6 T cell receptor beta chains sequenced from a single sample in a study of CXCR3-negative and CXCR3-positive naive CD8 T cells. The method, 5' RACE with UMI labels, was used to prepare the TRB cDNA libraries. TCRdb reprocessed the 5' RACE reads and keeps a single row for each CDR3 protein, giving no DNA. This table lists about 8,000 distinct CDR3 sequences. The sequencing sample was made of naive CXCR3- CD8+ T cells from blood. Subset described: CD45RO-CCR7+CD27+CD95- naive CD8+ T cells lacking CXCR3 (TNR3-). The receptors derive from a human donor in good health. Some clones in this sample may be carry-over from other donors' samples.

This chain uses TRBV29-1 with TRBJ2-4; the TCRdb D gene call, TRBD1, has no DNA to confirm it. This CDR3 spans 17 amino acids. CDR1 SQVTM and CDR2 ANQGSEA come from the germline V gene. The CDR3 is CSVIRDRGIIAKNIQYF.

V usage is TRBV5-1 and J usage is TRBJ2-1. Germline CDR1 SGHRS, CDR2 YFSETQ. The CDR3 is 15 residues long. Here the CDR3 reads CASSLVAGSYNEQFF.

The chain has TRBV11-2 and TRBJ2-3; TCRdb outputs TRBD1, but without DNA this stays unchecked. The CDR3 runs 16 residues. The germline V gene encodes CDR1 SGHAT and CDR2 FQNNGV. The CDR3 is CASSPAFGTSTDTQYF.

The chain couples TRBV29-1 to TRBJ2-3; the TRBD2 assignment by TCRdb is unverifiable without DNA. CDR1 and CDR2 (germline): SQVTM, ANQGSEA. CDR3 length equals 12 residues. This CDR3 reads CSVEDQRESQYF.

V gene TRBV6-5 combines with J gene TRBJ2-2. Germline CDR1 reads MNHEY; CDR2 reads SVGAGI. This CDR3 region has 14 residues. The CDR3 here is CASSYSTGGGELFF.

This clonotype shows up as medium-sized by frequency. This chain links TRBV25-1 with TRBJ2-7; checking the TCRdb D call of TRBD2 is not possible without DNA. The CDR3 has 15 residues. CDR1 and CDR2 from the germline V gene are MGHDK and SYGVNS. CDR3 protein: CASEGLADASYEQYF.